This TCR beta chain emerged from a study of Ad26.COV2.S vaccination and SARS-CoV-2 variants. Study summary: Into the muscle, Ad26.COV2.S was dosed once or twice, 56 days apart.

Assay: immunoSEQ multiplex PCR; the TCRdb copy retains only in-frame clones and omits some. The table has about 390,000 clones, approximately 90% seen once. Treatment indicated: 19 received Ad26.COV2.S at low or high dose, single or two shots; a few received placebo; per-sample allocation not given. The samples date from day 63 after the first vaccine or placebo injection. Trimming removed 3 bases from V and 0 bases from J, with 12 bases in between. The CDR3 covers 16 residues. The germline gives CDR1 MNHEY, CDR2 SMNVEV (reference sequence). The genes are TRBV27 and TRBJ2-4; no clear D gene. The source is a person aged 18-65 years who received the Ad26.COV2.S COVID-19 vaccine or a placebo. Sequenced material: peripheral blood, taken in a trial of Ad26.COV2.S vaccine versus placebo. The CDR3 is CASSLAPSLAKNIQYF. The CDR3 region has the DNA TGTGCCAGCAGTTTGGCACCTTCTCTAGCCAAAAACATTCAGTACTTC.